These 19 T cell receptor beta chains share one sample of origin, sequenced in a study of PD-1 blockade in mismatch repair-deficient tumors. Libraries were prepared by immunoSEQ multiplex PCR; TCRdb keeps only in-frame clonotypes and omits some of them. The sample yields 100,000 to 150,000 clones, about 86% seen once. The starting material was peripheral blood, obtained 44 weeks after starting pembrolizumab. The source of these receptors is an adult with mismatch repair-deficient cancer.

The genes are TRBV9 and TRBJ2-5; 8 bases are shared with TRBD2. This CDR3 spans 15 amino acids. Germline CDR1 reads SGDLS; CDR2 reads YYNGEE. The J segment lost 8 bases and the V segment lost 0 bases, leaving 9 bases of the junction unmatched. The CDR3 loop is CASSVDGLAAETQYF. The CDR3, as DNA: TGTGCCAGCAGCGTAGATGGACTAGCAGCCGAAACCCAGTACTTC.

This clone is a singleton in its sample. The CDR3 here is CASSLGGTGLNEQFF. CDR3 bases: TGCGCCAGCAGCTTGGGAGGGACAGGGTTAAATGAGCAGTTCTTC. V gene TRBV5-1 combines with J gene TRBJ2-1, with 9 nucleotides matching TRBD1. This CDR3 comprises 15 residues. The germline V gene has CDR1 SGHRS and CDR2 YFSETQ. The J segment lost 7 bases and the V segment lost 0 bases, leaving 5 bases of the junction unmatched.

The chain couples TRBV6-1 to TRBJ1-2; D gene ambiguous. Trimming removed 10 bases from V and 2 bases from J, with 14 bases in between. The CDR3 is made up of 13 amino acids. Germline CDR1 is MNHNS and CDR2 is SASEGT. In DNA form, the CDR3 reads TGTGCCACCCCCCGGTCCGGGAACTATGGCTACACCTTC. As protein: CATPRSGNYGYTF.

The chain uses TRBV4-3 and TRBJ2-3; the D is unclear. Trimming left V 0 bases short and J 1 base short, with 14 bases between. Germline-derived CDR1 and CDR2 are LGHNA and YSLEER. This CDR3 has 17 residues. The CDR3 coding sequence is TGCGCCAGCAGCCAAGATAGAAGTACACACCGCACAGATACGCAGTATTTT. Its translation: CASSQDRSTHRTDTQYF.

V usage is TRBV10-3 and J usage is TRBJ2-7; 8 bases fit TRBD1. The CDR3 is 15 amino acids. V shed 2 bases, J shed 3 bases, and the junction held 6 bases outside the gene matches. CDR1 and CDR2 from the germline V gene are ENHRY and SYGVKD. The CDR3 region is CAISEPGQGNYEQYF. As DNA, the CDR3 is TGTGCCATCAGTGAGCCTGGACAGGGCAACTACGAGCAGTACTTC.

This clone has a single count. This chain uses TRBV2 with TRBJ2-7; D gene ambiguous. Germline V gene sequence: CDR1 SNHLY, CDR2 FYNNEI. The CDR3 extends over 11 amino acids. The V and J ends lost 7 bases and 3 bases respectively, with 7 bases between them. The CDR3 is CASNSDYEQYF. The CDR3 DNA is TGTGCCAGCAATTCAGACTACGAGCAGTACTTC. The full variable domain, with the rest looked up from reference TRBV2 and TRBJ2-7, is EPEVTQTPSHQVTQMGQEVILRCVPISNHLYFYWYRQILGQKVEFLVSFYNNEISEKSEIFDDQFSVERPDGSNFTLKIRSTKLEDSAMYFCASNSDYEQYFGPGTRLTVT.

The rearrangement joins TRBV11-2 to TRBJ2-3; 8 positions match TRBD1. Trimming removed 5 bases from V and 3 bases from J; junction bases left unmatched: 7. CDR3 length equals 15 residues. Germline assignment: CDR1 SGHAT and CDR2 FQNNGV. The CDR3 DNA follows: TGTGCCAGCAGCCGGACAGGGTCGAGTACAGATACGCAGTATTTT. It encodes CASSRTGSSTDTQYF.

The genes are TRBV5-8 and TRBJ2-5, with TRBD2 identical over 12 bases. CDR1 SGHTS and CDR2 YDEGEE come from the germline V gene. V shed 7 bases, J shed 5 bases, and the junction held 12 bases outside the gene matches. The CDR3 loop spans 16 amino acids. For the CDR3, the DNA is TGTGCCAGCGGCCTAGCGGGAGGGGCCGATGTGGAGACCCAGTACTTC. Encoded protein: CASGLAGGADVETQYF.

This clone occurred once. The J gene is TRBJ2-3, the V gene TRBV18; a possible D gene is TRBD1 (5 bases). Germline CDR1 is KGHSH and CDR2 is LQKENI. V dropped 0 bases and J dropped 6 bases, with 13 bases sitting between them. The CDR3 is 15 residues long. CDR3 sequence reads: CASSPPWQGMDTQYF. DNA for the CDR3: TGTGCCAGCTCACCACCCTGGCAGGGAATGGATACGCAGTATTTT.

V and J are TRBV19 and TRBJ2-7; tentatively, D is TRBD2 (5 bases). Trimming left V 1 base short and J 6 bases short, with 22 bases between. The CDR3 covers 17 residues. Germline V gene lookup returns CDR1 LNHDA and CDR2 SQIVND (reference sequence). Here the CDR3 DNA reads TGTGCCAGTAGTATAGTGGCTAGCTTTCCCCTTTCCGCCGAGCAGTACTTC. It is translated as CASSIVASFPLSAEQYF. Full variable domain (rest looked up from reference TRBV19 and TRBJ2-7): DGGITQSPKYLFRKEGQNVTLSCEQNLNHDAMYWYRQDPGQGLRLIYYSQIVNDFQKGDIAEGYSVSREKKESFPLTVTSAQKNPTAFYLCASSIVASFPLSAEQYFGPGTRLTVT.

This rearrangement joins TRBV4-3 to TRBJ2-2; no reliable D call. The germline gives CDR1 LGHNA, CDR2 YSLEER. Between the trimmed V and J ends, which lost 0 bases and 4 bases, there was a span of 15 bases. This CDR3 spans 17 amino acids. For the CDR3, the DNA is TGCGCCAGCAGCCAAGATCAAATCGGACGGACCACCGGGGAGCTGTTTTTT. It translates to CASSQDQIGRTTGELFF.

The chain combines TRBV4-1 with TRBJ2-1, with a weak D call TRBD1 (6 bases). V gave up 1 base and J gave up 8 bases, with 12 bases separating them. CDR3 length: 14 residues. Per germline, CDR1 MGHRA and CDR2 YSYEKL. The CDR3 here is CASSQVQGFYEQFF. The CDR3 coding sequence is TGCGCCAGCAGCCAAGTCCAGGGGTTCTATGAGCAGTTCTTC.

The chain employs TRBV27 and TRBJ1-1; D gene uncertain. CDR3 length: 16 residues. V was clipped by 1 base and J by 0 bases, with 12 bases between them. Germline lookup yields CDR1 MNHEY and CDR2 SMNVEV (reference sequence). The CDR3 nucleotides read TGTGCCAGCAGTTTATTGGTTACAGAAATGAACACTGAAGCTTTCTTT. Protein: CASSLLVTEMNTEAFF.

For the CDR3, the DNA is TGTGCCATCACCACCGACCTTAACTATGGCTACACCTTC. Protein sequence: CAITTDLNYGYTF. The chain uses TRBV10-3 and TRBJ1-2, with D unclear. Looked up from germline, CDR1 is ENHRY and CDR2 is SYGVKD. The CDR3 runs to 13 residues. V lost 7 bases and J 1 base, leaving 10 bases between the germline ends.

Here the CDR3 DNA reads TGTGCCTGGAATCACAGGGGTCGAGGGGAGACCCAGTACTTC. Translation gives CAWNHRGRGETQYF. The rearrangement joins TRBV30 to TRBJ2-5; 7 nucleotides agree with TRBD1. Germline loops: CDR1 GTSNPN, CDR2 SVGIG (reference sequence). The ends lost 4 bases at V and 5 bases at J; junction bases unmatched: 10. The CDR3 is 14 amino acids.

This clone appeared many times. The gene calls are TRBV6-1 and TRBJ2-7, with D perhaps TRBD2 (6 bases). Trimming cost V 3 bases and J 5 bases, with 11 bases left between them. CDR3 size: 13 residues. Germline loops: CDR1 MNHNS, CDR2 SASEGT. The CDR3 nucleotides are TGTGCCAGCAGTGAGCGGGATCCCCACGAGCAGTACTTC. It yields the protein CASSERDPHEQYF.

V usage is TRBV29-1 and J usage is TRBJ2-1; D is perhaps TRBD2 (5 bases). CDR3 length: 16 amino acids. CDR1 is SQVTM and CDR2 is ANQGSEA in the germline V gene. V dropped 6 bases and J dropped 0 bases, with 18 bases sitting between them. The CDR3 DNA reads TGCAGCGTACGGAGGATTAAGATCAGCTCCTACAATGAGCAGTTCTTC. As protein: CSVRRIKISSYNEQFF.

This chain joins TRBV28 and TRBJ1-3, with 8 positions matching TRBD1. The CDR3 consists of 14 residues. The ends lost 7 bases at V and 8 bases at J; junction bases unmatched: 10. Germline V gene data show CDR1 as MDHEN and CDR2 as SYDVKM. DNA of the CDR3: TGTGCCAGCACTAGAAGACAGGGGTCATACACCATATATTTT. Residues: CASTRRQGSYTIYF.

This clone has a single count. The CDR3 nucleotides are TGTGCCAGCAGCTTCGAGGGGACGAGCGGGAGCGAGCAGTACTTC. Translating it yields CASSFEGTSGSEQYF. This chain joins TRBV11-2 and TRBJ2-7, with 8 bases that match TRBD2. This CDR3 is built from 15 residues. Germline V gene lookup returns CDR1 SGHAT and CDR2 FQNNGV. The junction had 10 bases not matched to a gene; V was cut back by 3 bases and J by 6 bases. Full variable domain (remainder filled in from reference TRBV11-2 and TRBJ2-7): EAGVAQSPRYKIIEKRQSVAFWCNPISGHATLYWYQQILGQGPKLLIQFQNNGVVDDSQLPKDRFSAERLKGVDSTLKIQPAKLEDSAVYLCASSFEGTSGSEQYFGPGTRLTVT.